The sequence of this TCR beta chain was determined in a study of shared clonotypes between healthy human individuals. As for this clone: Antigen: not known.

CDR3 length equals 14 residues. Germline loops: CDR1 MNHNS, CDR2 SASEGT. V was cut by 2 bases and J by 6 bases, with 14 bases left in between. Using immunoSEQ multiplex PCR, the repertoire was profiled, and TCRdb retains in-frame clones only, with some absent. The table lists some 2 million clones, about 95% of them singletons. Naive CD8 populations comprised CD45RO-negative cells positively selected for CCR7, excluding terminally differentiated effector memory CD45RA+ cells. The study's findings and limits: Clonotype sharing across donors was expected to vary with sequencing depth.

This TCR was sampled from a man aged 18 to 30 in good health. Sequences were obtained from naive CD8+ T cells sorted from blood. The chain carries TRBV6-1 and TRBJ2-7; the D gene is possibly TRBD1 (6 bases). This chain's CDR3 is CASSEWAGEREQYF. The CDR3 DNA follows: TGTGCCAGCAGTGAATGGGCAGGGGAACGCGAGCAGTACTTC.